A selection of T cell receptor beta chains follows, all from one sample in a study of T cell repertoires in cytomegalovirus infection. Antigens for these TCRs are unknown. Via MiXCR, TCRdb re-called the reads, giving one row per CDR3 protein. The sample carries about 830,000 distinct CDR3 sequences, approximately 32% recorded once. This specimen was cultured CD8+ T cells from PBMCs, taken from culture after CMV antigen stimulation. The source is a human donor in good health (CMV status not recorded). Some clones in this sample may be carry-over from other donors' samples. Both conserved end residues are part of each CDR3. A D gene is named only where the DNA matches it firmly. Expanded clones are given a class, and other clones once, few, many or no size at all.

j_call | clone_size | v_call | d_call | cdr3_aa | cdr3_nt
TRBJ2-1 | once | TRBV10-3 | - | CAISVGQGHEQFF | TGTGCCATCAGTGTGGGGCAGGGCCATGAGCAGTTCTTC
TRBJ2-1 | - | TRBV2 | - | CASRGGLNEQFF | TGTGCCAGCAGGGGGGGGCTGAATGAGCAGTTCTTC
TRBJ2-1 | - | TRBV6-2/TRBV6-3 | - | CASSYASHNEQFF | TGTGCCAGCAGTTACGCCAGTCACAATGAGCAGTTCTTC
TRBJ2-7 | - | TRBV20-1 | - | CSANWGYSYEQYF | TGCAGTGCTAATTGGGGCTACTCCTACGAGCAGTACTTC
TRBJ2-1 | - | TRBV11-2 | TRBD2 | CASSLGEGRNNEQFF | TGTGCCAGCAGCCTAGGGGAGGGCCGGAACAATGAGCAGTTCTTC
TRBJ2-3 | - | TRBV28 | - | CASIPVKGGGQPQYF | TGTGCCAGCATCCCCGTGAAGGGGGGCGGTCAGCCCCAGTATTTT
TRBJ1-5 | - | TRBV18 | - | CASSPPSAGEGQPQHF | TGTGCCAGCTCACCACCGTCGGCAGGGGAGGGTCAGCCCCAGCATTTT
TRBJ1-1 | - | TRBV27 | - | CASSLERARYTEAFF | TGTGCCAGCAGTTTAGAAAGGGCGAGGTACACTGAAGCTTTCTTT
TRBJ1-1 | - | TRBV5-4 | - | CASGMENTEAFF | TGTGCCAGCGGGATGGAGAACACTGAAGCTTTCTTT
TRBJ2-3 | - | TRBV24-1 | TRBD1 | CATSDPQGLSTDTQYF | TGTGCCACCAGTGATCCACAGGGGCTTAGCACAGATACGCAGTATTTT
TRBJ2-7 | few | TRBV6-5 | - | CASSYFPTDYEQYF | TGTGCCAGCAGTTACTTTCCGACAGATTACGAGCAGTACTTC
TRBJ2-5 | - | TRBV27 | - | CASSLSIGVLRETQYF | TGTGCCAGCAGTTTATCGATCGGTGTCCTAAGAGAGACCCAGTACTTC
TRBJ2-1 | few | TRBV5-6 | - | CASSLLQSFVEQFF | TGTGCCAGCAGCTTGTTACAGTCATTCGTTGAGCAGTTCTTC
TRBJ2-2 | - | TRBV6-8 | - | CASSLGGGRTGELFF | TGTGCCAGCAGTCTGGGGGGGGGGCGGACCGGGGAGCTGTTTTTT
TRBJ1-5 | - | TRBV15 | - | CATSRGSMVYVKDQPQHF | TGTGCCACCAGCAGAGGCTCGATGGTGTATGTGAAGGATCAGCCCCAGCATTTT
TRBJ1-2 | - | TRBV2 | - | CASSEAPGRNYGYTF | TGTGCCAGCAGTGAAGCACCGGGACGGAATTATGGCTACACCTTC
TRBJ2-3 | - | TRBV4-2 | - | CASSPPGRGTDTQYF | TGTGCCAGCAGCCCCCCCGGCAGGGGCACAGATACGCAGTATTTT
TRBJ1-2 | - | TRBV5-1 | - | CASSFRQKEDGYTF | TGCGCCAGCAGCTTCCGCCAAAAGGAGGATGGCTACACCTTC
TRBJ2-6 | - | TRBV19 | - | CASRARYSGANVLTF | TGTGCCAGTAGGGCGCGGTACTCTGGGGCCAACGTCCTGACTTTC
TRBJ1-4 | few | TRBV4-3 | - | CASSPREATANEKLFF | TGCGCCAGCAGCCCAAGAGAAGCGACAGCTAATGAAAAACTGTTTTTT
TRBJ2-1 | - | TRBV15 | - | CATSSELAGTFSYNEQFF | TGTGCCACCAGCAGTGAACTGGCCGGGACATTTTCCTACAATGAGCAGTTCTTC
TRBJ1-1 | - | TRBV7-6 | - | CASSTASGRAFF | TGTGCCAGCAGCACAGCATCAGGTCGGGCTTTCTTT
TRBJ2-2 | - | TRBV7-4 | - | CASSSYAGDTGELFF | TGTGCCAGCAGCAGCTACGCGGGTGACACCGGGGAGCTGTTTTTT
TRBJ2-5 | - | TRBV7-3 | TRBD1 | CASSLQGDQETQYF | TGTGCCAGCAGCCTCCAGGGGGACCAAGAGACCCAGTACTTC